This T cell receptor (beta chain) was identified in a study of cytomegalovirus exposure and HLA in healthy donors. Turning to the study itself: Previous work identified some 120 million unique TCR beta sequences from around 200 million T cells. Whole-study results and caveats: Relative to the approximately 700-donor mean, N-insertions were reportedly fewer in an Asian-associated ancestry cluster in a later analysis.

The CDR3 totals 20 residues. V shed 0 bases, J shed 0 bases, and the junction held 15 bases outside the gene matches. As concerns this clone: Its antigen is unknown.

The PCR ran on 60 Vbeta and 13 Jbeta primers. Using immunoSEQ multiplex PCR, the repertoire was profiled, and TCRdb retains in-frame clones only, with some absent. In the table there are tens of thousands of clones, approximately 68% of which are singletons. The TCR was taken from a woman between 25 and 40 years old in good health and CMV-seronegative. The chain uses TRBV5-3 and TRBJ1-1, with TRBD1 matching 9 bases. TRBV5-3 is an open reading frame, and its role is uncertain. The sample taken for sequencing was PBMCs. The CDR3 region is CARSLASSADRGGLNTEAFF. In nucleotides, the CDR3 is TGTGCCAGAAGCTTGGCCAGCTCGGCGGACAGGGGAGGATTGAACACTGAAGCTTTCTTT.